The 19 T cell receptor beta chains listed next were all sequenced from one sample in a study of cytomegalovirus exposure and HLA in healthy donors (dated by TCRdb to the late 2010s). The library was prepared using the immunoSEQ multiplex PCR assay. For the multiplex PCR, a mixture combining 60 forward primers for TCR Vbeta segments and 13 reverse primers for TCR Jbeta segments was used. The table was pulled from immuneACCESS by TCRdb, which kept in-frame rearrangements only. Such tables lose some clones; where checked, under half of the loss comes from unresolved V genes, and the rest has no known cause. The table for this sample lists under 200,000 clones; 70% to 80% of them were counted only once. The ten largest make up 2% to 2.5% of the sample. The sample consisted of PBMCs. These receptors originate from a woman in her thirties in good health and CMV-seropositive.

J is TRBJ2-5 and V is TRBV7-2, with D perhaps TRBD1 (6 bases). The CDR3 runs 14 residues. Germline loops: CDR1 SGHTA, CDR2 FQGNSA. Trimming cost V 1 base and J 4 bases, with 10 bases left between them. In nucleotides, the CDR3 is TGTGCCAGCAGCTTAGATCAGGGGACAGAGACCCAGTACTTC. Its protein is CASSLDQGTETQYF.

V and J are TRBV19 and TRBJ1-5, with TRBD1 identical over 8 bases. The CDR3 has 17 residues. Looked up from germline, CDR1 is LNHDA and CDR2 is SQIVND (reference sequence). V shed 5 bases, J shed 4 bases, and the junction held 13 bases outside the gene matches. CDR3: CASSFRSGQGSNQPQHF. DNA for the CDR3: TGTGCCAGTAGTTTTAGGAGCGGACAGGGATCTAATCAGCCCCAGCATTTT.

This clone was recorded a few times. The gene calls are TRBV7-6 and TRBJ2-7; D perhaps matches TRBD1 (7 bases). V was cut by 7 bases and J by 0 bases, with 13 bases left in between. Germline CDR1 is SGHVS and CDR2 is FNYEAQ. This CDR3 region has 14 residues. The CDR3: CASNPGGSSYEQYF. The CDR3 nucleotides are TGTGCCAGCAACCCAGGGGGGAGCTCCTACGAGCAGTACTTC.

DNA of the CDR3: TGTGCCAGCAGCCCCGACAGCTATGGCTACACCTTC. Its protein is CASSPDSYGYTF. This sequence joins TRBV5-4 and TRBJ1-2; tentatively, D is TRBD1 (5 bases). Trimming removed 4 bases from V and 4 bases from J, with 8 bases in between. CDR1 is SGHNT and CDR2 is YYREEE in the germline V gene (reference sequence). The CDR3 runs to 12 residues.

This clone has only one observation. This chain joins TRBV5-6 and TRBJ1-5, with a tentative D call TRBD1 (6 bases). Trimming took off 4 bases at V and 6 bases at J, with 23 bases between the two ends. Germline lookup yields CDR1 SGHDT and CDR2 YYEEEE. The CDR3 is made up of 17 amino acids. The chain's CDR3 is CASSKQPGGGGRQPQHF. CDR3 DNA: TGTGCCAGCAGCAAACAACCGGGGGGGGGCGGGCGTCAGCCCCAGCATTTT.

The chain couples TRBV30 to TRBJ2-5; D is perhaps TRBD1 (6 bases). CDR1 GTSNPN and CDR2 SVGIG come from the germline V gene (reference sequence). Trimming took 8 bases from V and 2 from J, leaving 9 bases between them. The CDR3 covers 11 residues. The CDR3 nucleotides read TGTGCCGGAGGACAGCAAGAGACCCAGTACTTC. The encoded protein is CAGGQQETQYF.

The rearrangement links TRBV5-5 to TRBJ2-1; TRBD1 agrees at 9 bases. J gave up 16 bases and V 4 bases, and 6 bases lay outside the gene matches. CDR3 length: 11 residues. Germline V gene lookup returns CDR1 SGHKS and CDR2 YYEKEE (reference sequence). This chain's CDR3 is CASSRDRAQFF. The CDR3 DNA is TGTGCCAGCAGCCGGGACAGGGCCCAATTCTTC.

The chain has TRBV30 and TRBJ1-6, with TRBD1 matching 8 bases. The CDR3 is 15 residues long. From germline, CDR1 is GTSNPN and CDR2 SVGIG (reference sequence). The ends lost 0 bases at V and 7 bases at J; junction bases unmatched: 5. CDR3 nucleotide sequence: TGTGCCTGGAGTGTAGGACAGGGACCCAATTCACCCCTCCACTTT. Translation gives CAWSVGQGPNSPLHF.

The chain employs TRBV4-3 and TRBJ1-1, with 8 nucleotides matching TRBD1. The CDR3 extends over 14 amino acids. With V trimmed by 8 bases and J by 1 base, 6 bases remained unmatched. Germline CDR1 and CDR2: LGHNA and YSLEER. The CDR3, as DNA: TGCGCCAGCTGGGGGGGGACAGGGAACACTGAAGCTTTCTTT. It yields the protein CASWGGTGNTEAFF.

This clone was found once. The chain has TRBV5-4 and TRBJ1-5, with 7 bases fitting TRBD1. The CDR3 totals 15 residues. With V trimmed by 0 bases and J by 3 bases, 3 bases remained unmatched. Germline V gene sequence: CDR1 SGHNT, CDR2 YYREEE (reference sequence). As DNA, the CDR3 is TGTGCCAGCAGCTTGGGACAGGGCCTCAATCAGCCCCAGCATTTT. As protein: CASSLGQGLNQPQHF.

The V gene is TRBV30, the J gene TRBJ2-1, with 7 positions matching TRBD2. This CDR3 comprises 18 residues. Per the germline V gene, CDR1 is GTSNPN and CDR2 is SVGIG (reference sequence). V lost 1 base, J lost 0 bases, and 12 bases stayed unmatched. CDR3 bases: TGTGCCTGGAGTGGGGGAGGGGTAGCGGTAAACTCCTACAATGAGCAGTTCTTC. Translation: CAWSGGGVAVNSYNEQFF.

The chain employs TRBV7-9 and TRBJ2-7, with 12 bases that match TRBD1. Trimming took 3 bases from V and 5 from J; bases not matched to a gene: 5. Germline V lookup: CDR1 SEHNR, CDR2 FQNEAQ (reference sequence). The CDR3 runs 15 residues. CDR3 in DNA: TGTGCCAGCAGCTTGGCGGGACAGGGGGCCCACGAGCAGTACTTC. Its translation: CASSLAGQGAHEQYF.

Only a few counts were recorded for this clone. The rearrangement uses TRBV4-3 and TRBJ1-4, with 7 bases fitting TRBD1. Germline assignment: CDR1 LGHNA and CDR2 YSLEER. The CDR3 has 16 residues. Trimming cost V 1 base and J 2 bases; bases outside gene matches: 4. CDR3 nucleotide sequence: TGCGCCAGCAGCCAAGGCCTACAGGGGACTAATGAAAAACTGTTTTTT. Translating it yields CASSQGLQGTNEKLFF.

There are a few counts of this clone. The chain has TRBV29-1 and TRBJ1-5, with a tentative D call TRBD1 (6 bases). Trimming removed 2 bases at V and 5 bases at J, with 10 bases between. This CDR3 comprises 13 residues. CDR1 is SQVTM and CDR2 is ANQGSEA in the germline V gene. The CDR3 nucleotides read TGCAGCGTTGAAACAGGGAAAGATCAGCCCCAGCATTTT. It yields the protein CSVETGKDQPQHF.

CDR3 loop: CASSLSRSYNEQFF. The DNA for the CDR3 is TGTGCCAGCAGTTTGAGCCGCTCCTACAATGAGCAGTTCTTC. The V call is TRBV2, the J call TRBJ2-1; D not certain. The CDR3 length is 14 residues. V shed 5 bases and J shed 0 bases, with 8 bases lying between them. Per germline, CDR1 SNHLY and CDR2 FYNNEI.

This clone was seen a handful of times. This rearrangement joins TRBV7-6 to TRBJ1-1, with unresolved D. V was clipped by 2 bases and J by 7 bases, with 17 bases between them. The germline gives CDR1 SGHVS, CDR2 FNYEAQ. This CDR3 has 15 residues. CDR3 amino acids: CASSLTGYEGGEAFF. DNA for the CDR3: TGTGCCAGCAGCTTAACGGGTTATGAGGGAGGTGAAGCTTTCTTT. The complete variable domain, with remaining parts taken from reference TRBV7-6 and TRBJ1-1, reads GAGVSQSPRYKVTKRGQDVALRCDPISGHVSLYWYRQALGQGPEFLTYFNYEAQQDKSGLPNDRFSAERPEGSISTLTIQRTEQRDSAMYRCASSLTGYEGGEAFFGQGTRLTVV.

This clone was seen a few times. The chain uses TRBV5-6 and TRBJ1-1; no clear D gene. The CDR3 consists of 16 residues. CDR1 is SGHDT, CDR2 YYEEEE, per germline. V shed 1 base and J shed 2 bases, with 15 bases lying between them. The CDR3 nucleotides read TGTGCCAGCAGCTTGTTGGCGGAAAACATAAACACTGAAGCTTTCTTT. It is translated as CASSLLAENINTEAFF.

The chain combines TRBV4-1 with TRBJ2-2, with D possibly being TRBD2 (6 bases). The CDR3 length is 17 residues. Trimming left V 3 bases short and J 1 base short, with 15 bases between. CDR1 MGHRA and CDR2 YSYEKL come from the germline V gene. The CDR3 sequence: CASSHPGGTKNTGELFF. The CDR3 DNA follows: TGCGCCAGCAGCCACCCAGGCGGGACGAAGAACACCGGGGAGCTGTTTTTT.

The V call is TRBV7-6, the J call TRBJ2-5, with TRBD2 identical over 10 bases. Germline V gene sequence: CDR1 SGHVS, CDR2 FNYEAQ. J lost 5 bases, V lost 5 bases, and 17 bases had no gene match. The CDR3 length is 18 residues. CDR3 DNA sequence: TGTGCCAGCAGCCCCGCTCAGCCGGGACTAGCGTTATGGGAGACCCAGTACTTC. It translates to CASSPAQPGLALWETQYF.